The 23 T cell receptor beta chains in this list originate from one sample, sequenced in a study of graft-versus-host responses after intestinal transplantation. Graft material was processed, releasing intraepithelial and lamina propria lymphocytes. Some clones are missing from TCRdb's copy, which holds only in-frame ones; the method was immunoSEQ multiplex PCR. This sample has more than 9,500 clones, with around three quarters found just once. Sample: ileum tissue, taken around 140 days after intestinal transplantation. Source of these receptors: a human patient who received an intestinal transplant, so some T cells may come from the graft donor.

This clone has only a few counts. The chain carries TRBV28 and TRBJ2-4; 8 bases fit TRBD2. V dropped 5 bases and J dropped 8; count of bases not matched to a gene: 8. The length of the CDR3 is 14 residues. Germline assignment: CDR1 MDHEN and CDR2 SYDVKM. CDR3 protein: CASSPGRVQDIQYF. DNA of the CDR3: TGTGCCAGCAGTCCCGGGAGGGTCCAGGACATTCAGTACTTC.

This chain connects TRBV25-1 to TRBJ1-6; 8 bases are shared with TRBD1. The CDR3 spans 17 residues. CDR1 MGHDK and CDR2 SYGVNS come from the germline V gene. Unmatched junction bases numbered 11, after V lost 3 bases and J lost 7 bases. This chain's CDR3 is CASSDPGQGGGNSPLHF. The CDR3, as DNA: TGTGCCAGCAGTGATCCCGGACAGGGAGGGGGCAATTCACCCCTCCACTTT. Drawing the rest from reference TRBV25-1 and TRBJ1-6, the complete variable domain is EADIYQTPRYLVIGTGKKITLECSQTMGHDKMYWYQQDPGMELHLIHYSYGVNSTEKGDLSSESTVSRIRTEHFPLTLESARPSHTSQYLCASSDPGQGGGNSPLHFGNGTRLTVT.

This chain links TRBV7-3 with TRBJ2-2; 8 nucleotides agree with TRBD1. Per the germline V gene, CDR1 is SGHTA and CDR2 is FQGTGA. The length of the CDR3 is 16 residues. V lost 1 base to trimming and J lost 6 bases; unmatched junction nucleotides: 7. CDR3 sequence (DNA): TGTGCCAGCAGCTTAATCCCAGGGGGCGGCGCCGGGGAGCTGTTTTTT. Translation gives CASSLIPGGGAGELFF.

This chain uses TRBV29-1 with TRBJ2-1, with a weak D call TRBD1 (6 bases). CDR1 and CDR2 (germline): SQVTM, ANQGSEA. V was clipped by 7 bases and J by 9 bases, with 16 bases between them. The CDR3 is made up of 12 amino acids. Here the CDR3 reads CSGGAGASEQFF. The CDR3 DNA reads TGCAGCGGAGGGGCAGGGGCAAGTGAGCAGTTCTTC.

This rearrangement joins TRBV7-9 to TRBJ1-1; 7 nucleotides line up with TRBD1. Trimming at V came to 8 bases and at J to 5 bases, leaving 8 bases not matched to a gene. Germline V gene sequence: CDR1 SEHNR, CDR2 FQNEAQ (reference sequence). The length of the CDR3 is 13 residues. CDR3 nucleotide sequence: TGTGCCAGCGACTACAGGGGTGGGACTGAAGCTTTCTTT. Translation gives CASDYRGGTEAFF. Based on the CDR3 plus reference TRBV7-9 and TRBJ1-1, the full variable domain is DTGVSQNPRHKITKRGQNVTFRCDPISEHNRLYWYRQTLGQGPEFLTYFQNEAQLEKSRLLSDRFSAERPKGSFSTLEIQRTEQGDSAMYLCASDYRGGTEAFFGQGTRLTVV.

The chain carries TRBV7-9 and TRBJ2-4; no definite D call. This CDR3 region has 11 residues. V shed 5 bases and J shed 8 bases, with 7 bases lying between them. Germline V CDR1 and CDR2: SEHNR, FQNEAQ (reference sequence). CDR3 bases: TGTGCCAGCAGCCGCCTAGACATTCAGTACTTC. It encodes CASSRLDIQYF.

The chain links TRBV5-1 to TRBJ2-7; D may be TRBD1 (5 bases). The CDR3 extends over 13 amino acids. Germline CDR1 reads SGHRS; CDR2 reads YFSETQ. Trimming removed 5 bases at V and 7 bases at J, with 16 bases between. CDR3 sequence: CASRKGPAEEQYF. The CDR3 bases are TGCGCCAGCAGAAAGGGGCCCGCTGAGGAGCAGTACTTC.

The chain employs TRBV9 and TRBJ2-2; tentatively, D is TRBD2 (6 bases). In germline, CDR1 is SGDLS, CDR2 YYNGEE. This CDR3 spans 16 amino acids. With 0 bases removed from V and 5 bases from J, the gap between germline ends came to 14 bases. CDR3 sequence reads: CASSVVSRGSTGELFF. CDR3 nucleotide sequence: TGTGCCAGCAGCGTAGTTAGCCGGGGGTCGACCGGGGAGCTGTTTTTT. Supplemented by reference TRBV9 and TRBJ2-2, the full variable domain reads DSGVTQTPKHLITATGQRVTLRCSPRSGDLSVYWYQQSLDQGLQFLIQYYNGEERAKGNILERFSAQQFPDLHSELNLSSLELGDSALYFCASSVVSRGSTGELFFGEGSRLTVL.

This clone is judged medium-sized (0.01 to 0.1%). This chain links TRBV4-2 with TRBJ2-3; 7 bases match TRBD1. Germline lookup yields CDR1 LGHNA and CDR2 YNFKEQ. Losses at the gene ends were 1 base for V and 4 bases for J; bases not matched to a gene: 5. The CDR3 has 15 residues. For the CDR3, the DNA is TGTGCCAGCAGCCAAGGTTCAGGGGGTGCAGATACGCAGTATTTT. This translates into CASSQGSGGADTQYF.

J is TRBJ2-1 and V is TRBV9; 8 positions match TRBD2. Germline V gene data show CDR1 as SGDLS and CDR2 as YYNGEE. With 4 bases clipped from V and 10 bases from J, the junction kept 16 bases outside the gene matches. There are 16 residues in the CDR3. Here the CDR3 reads CASSPGGAGGTKEQFF. The CDR3 DNA reads TGTGCCAGCAGCCCCGGAGGGGCGGGAGGTACGAAAGAGCAGTTCTTC.

The rearrangement links TRBV6-1 to TRBJ1-2; 7 bases agree with TRBD1. Germline CDR1 reads MNHNS; CDR2 reads SASEGT. V shed 1 base and J 5 bases; nucleotides not matched to a gene: 4. This CDR3 contains 14 residues. The CDR3 region has the DNA TGTGCCAGCAGTGAAGGGGACAGCCTTTATGGCTACACCTTC. This sequence encodes CASSEGDSLYGYTF.

The chain uses TRBV20-1 and TRBJ2-5; tentatively, D is TRBD1 (6 bases). Between the trimmed V and J ends, which lost 6 bases and 5 bases, there was a span of 10 bases. This CDR3 has 11 residues. The germline CDR1 and CDR2 sequences are DFQATT and SNEGSKA (reference sequence). CDR3 protein: CSAGTGETQYF. The DNA of the CDR3 is TGCAGTGCGGGAACAGGGGAGACCCAGTACTTC.

A few counts support this clone. V gene TRBV5-5 combines with J gene TRBJ2-5; the match to TRBD2 covers 9 bases. Germline loops: CDR1 SGHKS, CDR2 YYEKEE (reference sequence). V lost 6 bases, J lost 5 bases, and 11 bases stayed unmatched. This CDR3 is built from 15 residues. As DNA, the CDR3 is TGTGCCAGCACCTTTGGCGGGGGGGCCTCGGAGACCCAGTACTTC. Translation: CASTFGGGASETQYF.

V usage is TRBV5-1 and J usage is TRBJ2-4, with TRBD2 identical over 9 bases. The CDR3 runs 14 residues. The germline V gene encodes CDR1 SGHRS and CDR2 YFSETQ. V lost 0 bases to trimming and J lost 6 bases; unmatched junction nucleotides: 1. In DNA form, the CDR3 reads TGCGCCAGCAGCTTGGTACTAGCGGGAAACATTCAGTACTTC. Translating gives CASSLVLAGNIQYF.

The chain recombines TRBV21-1 with TRBJ1-2; the table gives TRBD1 as D, unverified against the DNA. TRBV21-1 is a listed pseudogene. The CDR3 is 14 residues long. In DNA, the CDR3 is TGTGCCAGCAGCCTCCCTAGACAGGCGGATGGCTACACCTTC. It is translated as CASSLPRQADGYTF.

This clone was observed a handful of times. V usage is TRBV5-4 and J usage is TRBJ1-6, with no clear D. Trimming stripped 4 bases from V and 8 bases from J, with 10 bases between. The V gene's germline CDR1 is SGHNT and CDR2 YYREEE (reference sequence). CDR3 length: 13 residues. The CDR3 DNA is TGTGCCAGCAGCCCCTCCTTTGATTCACCCCTCCACTTT. This codes for CASSPSFDSPLHF.

The J gene is TRBJ2-3, the V gene TRBV2; TRBD1 matches at 9 bases. The ends lost 6 bases at V and 5 bases at J; junction bases unmatched: 9. The CDR3 runs 15 residues. Germline V gives CDR1 SNHLY, CDR2 FYNNEI. The CDR3 loop reads CASSARGQGQDTQYF. As DNA, the CDR3 is TGTGCCAGCAGCGCCAGGGGACAGGGACAAGATACGCAGTATTTT.

This clone was recorded a few times. The chain has TRBV29-1 and TRBJ2-7, with TRBD2 as a possible D gene (5 bases). CDR3 length: 13 residues. Trimming removed 6 bases at V and 3 bases at J, with 15 bases between. The V gene's germline CDR1 is SQVTM and CDR2 ANQGSEA. CDR3 DNA: TGCAGCGTAGCCGGACGGGGTGGCTACGAGCAGTACTTC. Its translation is CSVAGRGGYEQYF.

The chain employs TRBV2 and TRBJ1-3; 7 bases fit TRBD1. The CDR3 consists of 15 residues. J lost 2 bases, V lost 6 bases, and 7 bases had no gene match. In germline, CDR1 is SNHLY, CDR2 FYNNEI. The CDR3 sequence: CASSTGERAGNTIYF. CDR3 in DNA: TGTGCCAGCAGCACAGGGGAAAGGGCTGGAAACACCATATATTTT.

The chain recombines TRBV10-3 with TRBJ2-7; D gene unclear. There are 13 residues in the CDR3. The germline V gene encodes CDR1 ENHRY and CDR2 SYGVKD. V was trimmed by 6 bases and J by 3 bases, leaving 12 bases between them. The CDR3: CAISIALIYEQYF. The CDR3 region has the DNA TGTGCCATCAGCATAGCCCTGATCTACGAGCAGTACTTC.

The chain joins TRBV2 to TRBJ2-2; 8 bases agree with TRBD1. Trimming at V came to 4 bases and at J to 1 base, leaving 2 bases not matched to a gene. Germline CDR1 and CDR2: SNHLY and FYNNEI. The CDR3 is 15 amino acids. DNA of the CDR3: TGTGCCAGCAGTGCGGACAGGGAGAACACCGGGGAGCTGTTTTTT. Translating it yields CASSADRENTGELFF.

This rearrangement joins TRBV19 to TRBJ2-3; D gene ambiguous. Per germline, CDR1 LNHDA and CDR2 SQIVND (reference sequence). V lost 8 bases and J lost 7, with 13 bases in between. The CDR3 is 12 amino acids. The CDR3 region is CASGERGHTQYF. DNA for the CDR3: TGTGCCAGTGGAGAGCGCGGTCATACGCAGTATTTT.

The chain carries TRBV5-4 and TRBJ1-2, with a weak D call TRBD1 (6 bases). CDR3 length: 13 amino acids. Between the trimmed V and J ends, which lost 4 bases and 3 bases, there was a span of 10 bases. Germline V gene lookup returns CDR1 SGHNT and CDR2 YYREEE (reference sequence). The CDR3 region has the DNA TGTGCCAGCAGCGCCGACAGGTACTATGGCTACACCTTC. It encodes CASSADRYYGYTF.